The subject of this entry is one T cell receptor (beta chain). The data were taken from a study of control samples from healthy donors and cancer patients. Looked up from germline, CDR1 is SGHTA and CDR2 is FQGNSA. V was trimmed by 1 base and J by 6 bases, leaving 13 bases between them. The CDR3 runs to 14 residues. The protocol was immunoSEQ multiplex PCR, while the TCRdb copy is restricted to in-frame clones and leaves out a portion. The table records 160,000 or so clones, approximately 96% of them present only once. The chain employs TRBV7-2 and TRBJ2-7, with D tentatively TRBD1 or TRBD2 (5 bases each). Source material: blood. This TCR was recovered from a woman aged 30 to 39 in good health. CDR3 nucleotides: TGTGCCAGCAGCTTAGTCGGGGCGGGCTCCGAGCAGTACTTC. Translation gives CASSLVGAGSEQYF.